Listed here are 13 T cell receptor beta chains from one sample, sequenced in a study of CD8+CD57+ T cells in acquired aplastic anemia. Those patients picked for sequencing had displayed CD8+CD57+ cell expansion on flow cytometry. Genomic DNA, the template, was used for profiling of the TCR beta VDJ and CDR3. MiXCR was run by TCRdb on the reads, yielding one entry per CDR3 protein. The sample has about 180,000 distinct CDR3 sequences, about 60% seen once. Sample: sorted CD4+, CD8+, or CD8+CD57+ T cells (not recorded which) from PBMCs. These receptors were taken from a human donor with aplastic anemia.

This chain links TRBV29-1 with TRBJ2-3; D is unclear. V lost 6 bases and J lost 2, with 12 bases in between. Germline CDR1 is SQVTM and CDR2 is ANQGSEA. This CDR3 spans 13 amino acids. Here the CDR3 reads CSVAQQTTDTQYF. DNA for the CDR3: TGCAGCGTCGCCCAACAAACCACAGATACGCAGTATTTT.

The V gene is TRBV10-3, the J gene TRBJ1-5; D is undetermined. Trimming took 0 bases from V and 1 from J, leaving 7 bases between them. Germline CDR1 and CDR2: ENHRY and SYGVKD. The CDR3 length is 15 residues. The CDR3 nucleotides are TGTGCCATCAGTGAGTCGGACCCGAGCAATCAGCCCCAGCATTTT. Its protein is CAISESDPSNQPQHF.

The chain couples TRBV29-1 to TRBJ1-2; D may be TRBD1 (6 bases). The ends were cut back, 4 bases at V and 2 bases at J, with 11 bases in the middle. This CDR3 is 13 amino acids long. Germline CDR1 reads SQVTM; CDR2 reads ANQGSEA. CDR3 in amino acids: CSVADSSNYGYTF. The DNA for the CDR3 is TGCAGCGTTGCGGACAGCTCAAACTATGGCTACACCTTC. The full variable domain, with the rest looked up from reference TRBV29-1 and TRBJ1-2, is SAVISQKPSRDICQRGTSLTIQCQVDSQVTMMFWYRQQPGQSLTLIATANQGSEATYESGFVIDKFPISRPNLTFSTLTVSNMSPEDSSIYLCSVADSSNYGYTFGSGTRLTVV.

Comment on this clonotype: The CDR3 does not end in the conserved phenylalanine or tryptophan, so this is likely a read error. V is TRBV7-9 and J is TRBJ1-2; D ambiguous. The CDR3 extends over 14 amino acids. CDR1 and CDR2 (germline): SEHNR, FQNEAQ (reference sequence). V was shortened by 5 bases and J by 1 base, with 11 bases between the two germline ends. CDR3 sequence reads: CASSQRGGNYGYTL. The CDR3 DNA sequence: TGTGCCAGCAGCCAGCGTGGAGGTAACTATGGCTACACCCTC.

This clonotype came up a few times. This chain's CDR3 is CASSQVGWSDSPLHF. DNA of the CDR3: TGTGCCAGCAGCCAAGTCGGATGGTCAGATTCACCCCTCCACTTT. This chain uses TRBV14 with TRBJ1-6, with D unclear. Trimming removed 1 base from V and 8 bases from J, with 12 bases in between. Per germline, CDR1 SGHDN and CDR2 FVKESK. The CDR3 is 15 residues long.

The genes are TRBV7-9 and TRBJ1-6; 7 bases are shared with TRBD1. The CDR3 has 16 residues. In germline, CDR1 is SEHNR, CDR2 FQNEAQ (reference sequence). Germline trimming cut 5 bases from V and 4 bases from J; bases unmatched to any gene: 8. The CDR3 region is CASSETGTRYNSPLHF. CDR3 in DNA: TGTGCCAGCAGCGAGACAGGGACTCGGTATAATTCACCCCTCCACTTT.

This clonotype has ten or more counts. This chain connects TRBV5-1 to TRBJ2-7; 8 positions agree with TRBD1. Germline V gives CDR1 SGHRS, CDR2 YFSETQ. The CDR3 has 16 residues. V lost 4 bases, J lost 1 base, and 10 bases stayed unmatched. CDR3 bases: TGCGCCAGCAGCGTAGGGACAGGACGGTTATCCTACGAGCAGTACTTC. This translates into CASSVGTGRLSYEQYF.

This clonotype showed up just a few times. The V and J genes are TRBV15 and TRBJ2-5, with unresolved D. Deletions cut 4 bases from V and 2 bases from J, with 5 bases between. CDR1 is LNHNV, CDR2 YYDKDF, per germline (reference sequence). There are 12 residues in the CDR3. CDR3 nucleotide sequence: TGTGCCACCAGCAAGGGACAAGAGACCCAGTACTTC. Translating gives CATSKGQETQYF.

The rearrangement links TRBV10-3 to TRBJ2-7, with D possibly being TRBD2 (5 bases). Deletions cut 10 bases from V and 6 bases from J, with 19 bases between. The CDR3 is 13 amino acids. From germline, CDR1 is ENHRY and CDR2 SYGVKD. This CDR3 is CATSGLGFGEQYF. The CDR3, as DNA: TGTGCCACCTCCGGACTGGGCTTTGGCGAGCAGTACTTC.

The chain is built from TRBV19 and TRBJ2-2; D remains ambiguous. The germline V and J ends were trimmed by 8 bases and 6 bases, with 10 bases remaining between them. The CDR3 sequence is 12 residues long. The germline V gene has CDR1 LNHDA and CDR2 SQIVND (reference sequence). CDR3 loop: CASGPQPGELFF. The CDR3 nucleotides are TGTGCCAGTGGCCCCCAACCCGGGGAGCTGTTTTTT.

This clonotype was observed a single time. The chain links TRBV19 to TRBJ1-1; D perhaps matches TRBD1 (6 bases). Germline V gives CDR1 LNHDA, CDR2 SQIVND (reference sequence). V was shortened by 5 bases and J by 7 bases, with 20 bases between the two germline ends. The CDR3 has 15 amino acids. The CDR3 loop is CASSPPGRGMGEAFF. The CDR3 DNA sequence: TGTGCCAGTAGTCCCCCAGGCAGGGGAATGGGTGAAGCTTTCTTT.

This clonotype was seen many times. This chain connects TRBV12-3 or TRBV12-4 to TRBJ1-2, with unresolved D. Between the trimmed V and J ends, which lost 0 bases and 6 bases, there was a span of 14 bases. The CDR3 sequence is 15 residues long. Written as DNA, the CDR3 is TGTGCCAGCAGTTTAGCGTACGGGCGAGGCGATGGCTACACCTTC. It specifies CASSLAYGRGDGYTF.

This sequence joins TRBV5-1 and TRBJ2-2, with D perhaps TRBD1 (6 bases). Trimming left V 6 bases short and J 2 bases short, with 17 bases between. Per the germline V gene, CDR1 is SGHRS and CDR2 is YFSETQ. There are 16 residues in the CDR3. DNA of the CDR3: TGCGCCAGCAACCCGGACAGCTCTGGAAACACCGGGGAGCTGTTTTTT. Its translation: CASNPDSSGNTGELFF.